Each of the 15 T cell receptor beta chains below was sequenced from the same sample in a study of blood T cell repertoires in COVID-19. The repertoire was sequenced with immunoSEQ multiplex PCR; TCRdb's copy has only in-frame clones and lacks some. The table includes 150,000 to 200,000 clones, about 84% detected once. The source material was PBMCs or T cells enriched from blood (not recorded which). The receptors here all came from a man aged 35 to 55 who had recovered from COVID-19.

This chain uses TRBV19 with TRBJ2-3; 8 positions match TRBD2. The CDR3 has 16 amino acids. Germline V gene data show CDR1 as LNHDA and CDR2 as SQIVND (reference sequence). The junction had 9 bases not matched to a gene; V was cut back by 5 bases and J by 2 bases. CDR3 DNA: TGTGCCAGTAGTGCCTCTAGCGGGTTCTTCACAGATACGCAGTATTTT. This gives the protein CASSASSGFFTDTQYF.

The chain has TRBV6-4 and TRBJ1-2; D is unclear. The CDR3 loop spans 14 amino acids. From germline, CDR1 is MRHNA and CDR2 SNTAGT. Trimming stripped 0 bases from V and 10 bases from J, with 15 bases between. The CDR3 bases are TGTGCCAGCAGTGACTCCAGGCGGGGTTCAGCCTACACCTTC. Protein: CASSDSRRGSAYTF.

The chain is built from TRBV5-1 and TRBJ1-1; 8 bases are shared with TRBD1. This CDR3 is 13 amino acids long. V lost 4 bases and J lost 8; bases outside the gene matches: 7. CDR1 and CDR2 (germline): SGHRS, YFSETQ. DNA for the CDR3: TGCGCCAGCAGCCTCGACAGGGGAACCGAAGCTTTCTTT. It encodes CASSLDRGTEAFF.

The V and J genes are TRBV6-5 and TRBJ2-2; weak D call: TRBD2 (5 bases). V lost 2 bases, J lost 3 bases, and 10 bases lay in between. The CDR3 runs 15 residues. Germline CDR1 and CDR2: MNHEY and SVGAGI. The CDR3 loop reads CASSYGSTDTGELFF. The CDR3 DNA follows: TGTGCCAGCAGTTACGGGAGCACGGACACCGGGGAGCTGTTTTTT.

The chain uses TRBV7-3 and TRBJ2-3; 7 nucleotides match TRBD2. The junction had 11 bases not matched to a gene; V was cut back by 4 bases and J by 4 bases. The CDR3 has 16 amino acids. The germline gives CDR1 SGHTA, CDR2 FQGTGA. As DNA, the CDR3 is TGTGCCAGCAGCTCCTCCTCCGGGACTAATTCAGATACGCAGTATTTT. This encodes CASSSSSGTNSDTQYF.

V and J are TRBV19 and TRBJ2-3; D may be TRBD2 (6 bases). V shed 4 bases and J shed 1 base, with 9 bases lying between them. CDR1 is LNHDA, CDR2 SQIVND, per germline (reference sequence). CDR3 length: 14 residues. CDR3 amino acids: CASSSGVGTDTQYF. The CDR3 DNA is TGTGCCAGTAGTAGCGGGGTAGGCACAGATACGCAGTATTTT.

Comments on this clone: This CDR3 is also generated by other DNA sequences in the sample. The V and J genes are TRBV2 and TRBJ2-2; TRBD2 matches at 9 bases. Germline V gene lookup returns CDR1 SNHLY and CDR2 FYNNEI. The CDR3 consists of 14 residues. V lost 8 bases to trimming and J lost 2 bases; unmatched junction nucleotides: 3. CDR3 sequence (DNA): TGTGCCAGCCGCGGGGGGGCCAACACCGGGGAGCTGTTTTTT. This translates into CASRGGANTGELFF.

V is TRBV5-6 and J is TRBJ2-7; a possible D gene is TRBD2 (6 bases). V lost 4 bases, J lost 10 bases, and 21 bases lay in between. This CDR3 is 14 amino acids long. Germline values: CDR1 SGHDT, CDR2 YYEEEE. The DNA of the CDR3 is TGTGCCAGCAGCCCGTGGGAGGCTCCTACGATCCAGTACGTC. Its protein product is CASSPWEAPTIQYV.

The rearrangement uses TRBV5-6 and TRBJ1-6; D gene uncertain. V lost 4 bases, J lost 9 bases, and 17 bases lay in between. CDR1 is SGHDT and CDR2 is YYEEEE in the germline V gene. CDR3 length equals 15 residues. The CDR3 here is CASSAAFIVGSPLHF. The CDR3 DNA sequence: TGTGCCAGCAGCGCTGCATTCATCGTCGGTTCACCCCTCCACTTT. Drawing the rest from reference TRBV5-6 and TRBJ1-6, the complete variable domain is DAGVTQSPTHLIKTRGQQVTLRCSPKSGHDTVSWYQQALGQGPQFIFQYYEEEERQRGNFPDRFSGHQFPNYSSELNVNALLLGDSALYLCASSAAFIVGSPLHFGNGTRLTVT.

This chain joins TRBV29-1 and TRBJ2-3; weak D call: TRBD1 (6 bases). The CDR3 runs 14 residues. Germline loops: CDR1 SQVTM, CDR2 ANQGSEA. The germline V and J ends were trimmed by 7 bases and 4 bases, with 18 bases remaining between them. CDR3 nucleotide sequence: TGCAGCGCCCTGGTGCCCACAGGGTCAGATACGCAGTATTTT. This encodes CSALVPTGSDTQYF.

This chain joins TRBV30 and TRBJ2-7, with 7 bases lining up with TRBD1. From germline, CDR1 is GTSNPN and CDR2 SVGIG (reference sequence). This CDR3 has 13 amino acids. The V and J ends lost 4 bases and 6 bases, in that order; junction bases with no gene match: 9. The CDR3 is CAWTRDRAPEQYF. CDR3 in DNA: TGTGCCTGGACAAGAGACAGGGCTCCCGAGCAGTACTTC.

The CDR3 sequence is CASSWERRTDGDEQFF. CDR3 nucleotides: TGTGCCAGCAGCTGGGAGCGTAGGACTGACGGAGATGAGCAGTTCTTC. The V call is TRBV5-8, the J call TRBJ2-1; tentatively, D is TRBD2 (5 bases). The CDR3 length is 16 residues. The germline gives CDR1 SGHTS, CDR2 YDEGEE. Trimming cost V 3 bases and J 8 bases, with 21 bases left between them.

As to this clone: Other DNA sequences in this specimen translate into the identical CDR3. V usage is TRBV11-2 and J usage is TRBJ2-1, with TRBD2 identical over 12 bases. The CDR3 runs to 15 residues. Germline trimming cut 2 bases from V and 9 bases from J; bases unmatched to any gene: 5. The V gene's germline CDR1 is SGHAT and CDR2 FQNNGV. Written as DNA, the CDR3 is TGTGCCAGCAGCTTACTAGCGGGGGGGCCTGGTGAGCAGTTCTTC. Residues: CASSLLAGGPGEQFF.

The chain uses TRBV7-8 and TRBJ1-1, with a weak D call TRBD1 (5 bases). V was cut by 4 bases and J by 0 bases, with 9 bases left in between. The CDR3 is 14 residues long. Germline CDR1 SGHVS, CDR2 FQNEAQ. CDR3 region: CASSWGVLNTEAFF. The CDR3 DNA reads TGTGCCAGCAGCTGGGGGGTTTTGAACACTGAAGCTTTCTTT.

The V gene is TRBV6-1, the J gene TRBJ1-1; possible D gene TRBD1, 5 bases. Germline CDR1 and CDR2: MNHNS and SASEGT. Between the trimmed V and J ends, which lost 2 bases and 3 bases, there was a span of 13 bases. The CDR3 totals 15 residues. The chain's CDR3 is CASSENWGGDTEAFF. DNA of the CDR3: TGTGCCAGCAGTGAAAATTGGGGGGGGGACACTGAAGCTTTCTTT.